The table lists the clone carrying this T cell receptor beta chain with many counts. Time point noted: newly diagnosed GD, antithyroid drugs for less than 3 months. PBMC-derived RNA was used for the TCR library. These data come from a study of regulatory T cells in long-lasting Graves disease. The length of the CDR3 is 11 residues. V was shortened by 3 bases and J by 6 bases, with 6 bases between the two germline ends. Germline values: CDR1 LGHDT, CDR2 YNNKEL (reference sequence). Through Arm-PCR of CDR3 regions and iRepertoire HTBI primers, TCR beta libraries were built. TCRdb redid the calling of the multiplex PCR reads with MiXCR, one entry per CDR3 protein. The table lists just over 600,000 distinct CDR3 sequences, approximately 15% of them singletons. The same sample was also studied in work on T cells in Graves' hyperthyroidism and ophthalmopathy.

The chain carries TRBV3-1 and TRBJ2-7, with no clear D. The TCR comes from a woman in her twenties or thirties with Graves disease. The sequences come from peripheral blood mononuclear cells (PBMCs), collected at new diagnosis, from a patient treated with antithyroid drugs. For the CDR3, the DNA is TGTGCCAGCAGCCAGGTGAGCGAGCAGTACTTC. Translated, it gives CASSQVSEQYF.